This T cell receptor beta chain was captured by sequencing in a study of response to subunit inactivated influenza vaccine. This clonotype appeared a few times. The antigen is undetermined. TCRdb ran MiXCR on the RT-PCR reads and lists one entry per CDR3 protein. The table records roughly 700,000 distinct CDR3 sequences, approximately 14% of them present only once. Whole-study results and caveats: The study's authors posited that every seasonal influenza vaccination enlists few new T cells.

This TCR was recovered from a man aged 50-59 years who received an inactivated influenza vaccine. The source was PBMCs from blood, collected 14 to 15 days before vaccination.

The CDR3 sequence: CSFRGGLALRMDTQYF. CDR3 in DNA: TGCAGCTTCCGAGGGGGACTAGCGCTTCGAATGGATACGCAGTATTTT. This chain links TRBV29-1 with TRBJ2-3; 10 nucleotides agree with TRBD2. Germline CDR1 is SQVTM and CDR2 is ANQGSEA. V lost 8 bases and J lost 6; bases outside the gene matches: 17. The CDR3 totals 16 residues.